This record concerns one T cell receptor beta chain sequence. Its binding antigen is unknown. Base qualities were left out, and no much larger clone turns up one base away. According to the germline V gene, CDR1 reads MDHEN and CDR2 reads SYDVKM. The CDR3 holds 14 amino acids from the cysteine to the phenylalanine. Of all the DNA, just the CDR3 is kept, 42 bases in frame from base 1. At the junction V is shortened by 5 bases and J by 4 bases, with 14 bases in between. This sample was included in a study of tumor-infiltrating lymphocytes in primary liver carcinoma (dated by TCRdb to about 2017). Context from the whole study: Hepatocellular carcinoma (four) or combined HCC and intrahepatic cholangiocarcinoma (one) was present in the five patients, who were three men and two women aged 30 to 69 years. The five patients had tumors of stage T1-T3 N0M0, with maximum diameters ranging from 4.2 to 10 cm. Each sample produced roughly 3.5 to 7.5 million productive TCRbeta reads, and read depth showed no significant difference between tissue types. Across five regions of each liver tumor, along with adjacent normal tissue and blood, the study brought together TCRbeta repertoire sequencing, expression microarrays and whole-exome sequencing. TCRbeta repertoire sequencing covered 35 specimens from 5 patients: around 25 tumor regions, 5 adjacent noncancerous liver tissues and 5 peripheral blood samples. Agilent mRNA microarray profiling was performed on the roughly 25 tumor region samples to relate TCRbeta repertoire diversity to the local molecular phenotype. Repertoires from technical replicates were highly reproducible, with mean shared-clone rates roughly 0.9 and correlation coefficients above 0.98. Summary of the overall study and its limitations: Since the samples were bulk and unsorted, there was no way to compare CD4+ and CD8+ T cell repertoires. Because only the TCR beta chain was sequenced and unpaired alpha chains were not captured, true repertoire diversity is likely underestimated. A significantly larger repertoire fraction was made up by the top 250 clones in tumors than in blood (p = 0.039). The study included only five patients, and the authors note findings should be validated in a larger study. Just about 8-24% of top clones turned up in all five regions of a tumor, which suggests spatial heterogeneity among tumor-infiltrating T cells. Consistent with antigen-driven expansion, pairs of tumor regions showed higher repertoire overlap (mean around 36%) than either tumor-adjacent pairs (approximately 17%) or tumor-blood pairs (roughly 15%).

Starting from about 550 ng total RNA, TCRbeta-specific cDNA was produced by reverse transcription with a constant-region primer and ProtoScript II reverse transcriptase. TCRbeta libraries were built with three nested multiplex PCR rounds, a slightly modified ARM-PCR procedure. Multiplex TRBV1-TRBV30 forward primers and a Cbeta reverse primer were used in the first two PCR rounds, each of which was run for around 9 cycles. Sample barcodes and Illumina adapters were added in a final 25-cycle PCR using Deep VentR polymerase. Amplicons of 200-500 bp were gel-purified with a QIAquick gel extraction kit before sequencing. An Illumina HiSeq 2500 was used to sequence the TCRbeta amplicons with 250-bp paired-end reads. The study's own analysis went as follows. Quality trimming of reads was performed with Trimmomatic v0.33, and paired reads were merged with FLASH v1.2.11 so that full CDR3 sequences could be recovered. V, D and J germline segments were assigned to the rearranged TCRbeta sequences by MiGEC v1.2.1b. Clonotype statistics and Shannon-Wiener diversity indices were computed with VDJtools v1.0.0. Except for diversity analysis, only the 250 most abundant clonotypes of each sample were used in subsequent analyses to reduce sampling bias. TCRdb reran the public reads through fastp at Q25 and MiXCR, keeping productive beta chains. Rows with one shared CDR3 protein collapse into an entry with the most common genes and DNA. The V and J calls and clone size come from TCRdb's table, not from the authors' own analysis. The sample has about 110,000 distinct CDR3 sequences on record, around two thirds of them singletons. The top ten constitute around 8.5% of the sample.

Total RNA and DNA were co-extracted without cell sorting from roughly 20-30 mg of bulk tissue using the AllPrep DNA/RNA mini kit. Between late 2015 and March 2016, roughly five patients in China with histopathologically diagnosed primary liver carcinoma had surgical resection. Chronic HBV infection was present in the patients, and the patients were treatment-naive at sampling. Each tumor was sampled at five spatially separated regions: the tumor centre plus the superior, inferior, left-lateral and right-lateral poles. According to histology, viable tumor cells made up more than 80% of every tumor sample. Each fresh piece of tumor and adjacent tissue was cut in two, with one half stored in RNAlater at -80 degrees C and the other half sent for histology.

Recombination joined TRBV28 with TRBJ1-2, and possibly TRBD1, on 6 matching bases. This sequence originates from an older woman with primary liver carcinoma and hepatitis B virus infection. The sequencing sample was made of liver tumor tissue from sampling region 1. Taken with the paper, the label for cell subset or site translates to: tumor region T1, superior pole. The CDR3 in this case is CASSQGQTIYGYTF. Here is the DNA: TGTGCCAGCAGTCAAGGACAGACGATCTATGGCTACACCTTC.